The next 26 T cell receptor beta chains were all read from a single sample in a study of blood T cell repertoires in COVID-19. The table came from immunoSEQ multiplex PCR; TCRdb's copy has only in-frame clones and leaves some out. Of roughly 160,000 clones listed, just over 85% are singletons. Sequenced material: peripheral blood. These receptors were obtained from a man aged 55 to 70 with acute or convalescent COVID-19.

This chain joins TRBV6-5 and TRBJ1-2, with 9 bases aligning to TRBD1. V was pared by 6 bases and J by 8 bases, with 4 bases of the junction left unmatched. The germline V gene has CDR1 MNHEY and CDR2 SVGAGI. The CDR3 is 12 amino acids. The CDR3 protein is CASRGTGWGYTF. CDR3 bases: TGTGCCAGCAGAGGGACAGGGTGGGGCTACACCTTC.

J is TRBJ2-3 and V is TRBV4-1, with 8 positions matching TRBD2. With V trimmed by 1 base and J by 1 base, 4 bases remained unmatched. CDR3 size: 16 residues. CDR1 MGHRA and CDR2 YSYEKL come from the germline V gene. Here the CDR3 reads CASSQVPAGGTDTQYF. Written as DNA, the CDR3 is TGCGCCAGCAGCCAAGTTCCAGCGGGGGGCACAGATACGCAGTATTTT.

CDR3 sequence (DNA): TGTGCCAGCAGTGAAGCACGCATCGGTCGGGCTTTCTTT. This sequence encodes CASSEARIGRAFF. The V call is TRBV6-1, the J call TRBJ1-1; the D is unclear. Looked up from germline, CDR1 is MNHNS and CDR2 is SASEGT. The CDR3 has 13 amino acids. V dropped 0 bases and J dropped 11 bases, with 13 bases sitting between them.

The rearrangement joins TRBV28 to TRBJ1-5; D might be TRBD1 (6 bases). Germline lookup yields CDR1 MDHEN and CDR2 SYDVKM. V was pared by 5 bases and J by 2 bases, with 13 bases between. This CDR3 spans 15 amino acids. The CDR3 protein is CASSASTGRNQPQHF. The CDR3 DNA reads as TGTGCCAGCAGTGCATCGACAGGACGCAATCAGCCCCAGCATTTT.

Of note for this clone: Germline and junction disagree at one end, which may indicate a read error. The chain has TRBV29-1 and TRBJ1-1, with a tentative D call TRBD1 (5 bases). This CDR3 comprises 12 residues. The germline V gene has CDR1 SQVTM and CDR2 ANQGSEA. The CDR3 DNA reads TGCAGCGTTGAAGAGGGGGGTCGGGTCCGGATCTTT. Encoded protein: CSVEEGGRVRIF.

This chain connects TRBV5-1 to TRBJ1-2, with 7 bases matching TRBD1. Germline V CDR1 and CDR2: SGHRS, YFSETQ. This CDR3 spans 14 amino acids. V shed 5 bases and J 0 bases; nucleotides not matched to a gene: 4. As DNA, the CDR3 is TGCGCCAGCAGTTCAGGGGGGACTAACTATGGCTACACCTTC. It specifies CASSSGGTNYGYTF.

V and J are TRBV28 and TRBJ2-7; a weak D match, TRBD1 (5 bases). CDR1 and CDR2 (germline): MDHEN, SYDVKM. V shed 1 base and J shed 0 bases, with 10 bases lying between them. The CDR3 covers 15 residues. Here the CDR3 reads CASSLSQGSSYEQYF. The CDR3 bases are TGTGCCAGCAGTTTATCTCAGGGAAGCTCCTACGAGCAGTACTTC.

The rearrangement links TRBV11-2 to TRBJ1-1, with 11 bases identical to TRBD1. The CDR3 totals 16 residues. V shed 3 bases, J shed 4 bases, and the junction held 7 bases outside the gene matches. CDR1 and CDR2 from the germline V gene are SGHAT and FQNNGV. CDR3 nucleotides: TGTGCCAGCAGCTTCGGACAGGGGGCGAGTGGCACTGAAGCTTTCTTT. Its protein product is CASSFGQGASGTEAFF.

The V gene is TRBV30, the J gene TRBJ1-2; TRBD1 agrees at 7 bases. This CDR3 contains 13 residues. V was pared by 3 bases and J by 4 bases, with 5 bases of the junction left unmatched. Germline V gene lookup returns CDR1 GTSNPN and CDR2 SVGIG (reference sequence). For the CDR3, the DNA is TGTGCCTGGAGCAGGGGGACACTCTATGGCTACACCTTC. It is translated as CAWSRGTLYGYTF.

The rearrangement links TRBV30 to TRBJ1-3; no firm D call. Deletions cut 1 base from V and 6 bases from J, with 13 bases between. The CDR3 is 14 amino acids. The germline V gene encodes CDR1 GTSNPN and CDR2 SVGIG (reference sequence). The CDR3 loop reads CAWSAPGRLNTIYF. CDR3 DNA sequence: TGTGCCTGGAGTGCCCCTGGGAGATTAAACACCATATATTTT. The complete variable domain, with remaining parts taken from reference TRBV30 and TRBJ1-3, reads SQTIHQWPATLVQPVGSPLSLECTVEGTSNPNLYWYRQAAGRGLQLLFYSVGIGQISSEVPQNLSASRPQDRQFILSSKKLLLSDSGFYLCAWSAPGRLNTIYFGEGSWLTVV.

The rearrangement links TRBV7-6 to TRBJ1-3, with TRBD1 as a possible D gene (5 bases). The CDR3 has 19 residues. V was pared by 2 bases and J by 0 bases, with 20 bases between. Germline V CDR1 and CDR2: SGHVS, FNYEAQ. CDR3 in amino acids: CASSLRPSQQGISGNTIYF. Written as DNA, the CDR3 is TGTGCCAGCAGCTTACGCCCTAGTCAGCAGGGAATCTCTGGAAACACCATATATTTT.

The rearrangement uses TRBV28 and TRBJ2-2; 12 bases fit TRBD2. The J segment lost 7 bases and the V segment lost 6 bases, leaving 12 bases of the junction unmatched. This CDR3 is built from 17 residues. Germline lookup yields CDR1 MDHEN and CDR2 SYDVKM. CDR3 protein: CASSSGLAGMVGGELFF. The CDR3 DNA follows: TGTGCCAGCAGCTCCGGACTAGCGGGAATGGTCGGCGGGGAGCTGTTTTTT.

In its sample, this clone was seen once. This sequence joins TRBV6-6 and TRBJ1-4, with 8 bases that match TRBD1. The CDR3 covers 17 residues. Germline CDR1 reads MNHNY; CDR2 reads SVGAGI (reference sequence). Unmatched junction bases numbered 12, after V lost 5 bases and J lost 4 bases. The CDR3 DNA reads as TGTGCCAGCAGTCCGACAGGGGCTGCGGTGGATAATGAAAAACTGTTTTTT. This encodes CASSPTGAAVDNEKLFF.

V usage is TRBV7-2 and J usage is TRBJ2-5; 7 nucleotides align to TRBD2. Germline V gene data show CDR1 as SGHTA and CDR2 as FQGNSA. The ends lost 1 base at V and 3 bases at J; junction bases unmatched: 5. The CDR3 is 15 amino acids. The CDR3 DNA reads as TGTGCCAGCAGCTTAGGGGGGGAGGGGAAAGAGACCCAGTACTTC. It is translated as CASSLGGEGKETQYF.

The chain uses TRBV5-1 and TRBJ2-1, with D tentatively TRBD2 (6 bases). From germline, CDR1 is SGHRS and CDR2 YFSETQ. The CDR3 length is 14 residues. V was clipped by 4 bases and J by 9 bases, with 17 bases between them. The CDR3: CASSKASVGGEQFF. The CDR3 DNA is TGCGCCAGCAGCAAGGCTAGCGTGGGGGGTGAGCAGTTCTTC.

The chain joins TRBV7-3 to TRBJ1-2; possible D gene TRBD1, 5 bases. The CDR3 totals 14 residues. Per the germline V gene, CDR1 is SGHTA and CDR2 is FQGTGA. Deletions cut 0 bases from V and 7 bases from J, with 12 bases between. In nucleotides, the CDR3 is TGTGCCAGCAGCTTAACAGGGGTGGGCTCTGGCTACACCTTC. As protein: CASSLTGVGSGYTF.

This clone has only a few counts. The J gene is TRBJ1-6, the V gene TRBV7-9; no reliable D call. Germline loops: CDR1 SEHNR, CDR2 FQNEAQ (reference sequence). The CDR3 is 15 amino acids. The germline V and J ends were trimmed by 5 bases and 9 bases, with 17 bases remaining between them. CDR3: CASSLDRAGSSPLHF. CDR3 DNA sequence: TGTGCCAGCAGCCTTGACCGCGCGGGGTCTTCACCCCTCCACTTT.

The chain combines TRBV14 with TRBJ2-3; TRBD2 might be the D (6 bases). Germline V gives CDR1 SGHDN, CDR2 FVKESK. The V gene lost 3 bases and the J gene lost 5 bases, with 12 bases spanning the gap. This CDR3 region has 14 residues. CDR3 nucleotide sequence: TGTGCCAGCAGCCAGCGGGGAGCGGGAGATACGCAGTATTTT. It is translated as CASSQRGAGDTQYF.

The genes are TRBV27 and TRBJ2-1; D perhaps matches TRBD2 (6 bases). V was clipped by 7 bases and J by 7 bases, with 29 bases between them. CDR1 is MNHEY and CDR2 is SMNVEV in the germline V gene (reference sequence). The CDR3 contains 18 residues. CDR3 loop: CASKVGFSGSPRGNEQFF. In DNA form, the CDR3 reads TGTGCCAGCAAGGTAGGGTTTAGCGGTTCCCCCCGGGGGAATGAGCAGTTCTTC.

V and J are TRBV4-1 and TRBJ2-7, with unresolved D. The ends were cut back, 5 bases at V and 3 bases at J, with 11 bases in the middle. This CDR3 contains 13 residues. Germline V gene sequence: CDR1 MGHRA, CDR2 YSYEKL. The CDR3 region has the DNA TGCGCCAGCAGCGCGACATACGGCTACGAGCAGTACTTC. It encodes CASSATYGYEQYF.

The chain uses TRBV6-5 and TRBJ1-4; D unresolved. The CDR3 runs 13 residues. The V and J ends lost 8 bases and 3 bases respectively, with 10 bases between them. Germline CDR1 reads MNHEY; CDR2 reads SVGAGI. Written as DNA, the CDR3 is TGTGCCAGCCGGGTGGGTCCTAATGAAAAACTGTTTTTT. Its translation: CASRVGPNEKLFF.

This clone was observed a single time. The chain has TRBV24-1 and TRBJ1-2; D possibly corresponds to TRBD1 (6 bases). The V end was cut by 4 bases, the J end by 8 bases, with 25 bases between. Per germline, CDR1 KGHDR and CDR2 SFDVKD. The CDR3 covers 17 residues. CDR3 in amino acids: CATSDHRTQGSRRGYTF. The CDR3 DNA follows: TGTGCCACCAGTGACCACCGAACACAGGGCTCCAGGCGCGGCTACACCTTC.

J is TRBJ1-6 and V is TRBV5-1; no clear D. The V gene's germline CDR1 is SGHRS and CDR2 YFSETQ. The CDR3 runs to 13 residues. V was shortened by 7 bases and J by 3 bases, with 8 bases between the two germline ends. The CDR3 DNA sequence: TGCGCCAGCGCTGAGGGCTATAATTCACCCCTCCACTTT. It is translated as CASAEGYNSPLHF.

The genes are TRBV5-1 and TRBJ1-6; D may be TRBD1 (5 bases). In germline, CDR1 is SGHRS, CDR2 YFSETQ. V was pared by 2 bases and J by 0 bases, with 6 bases between. CDR3 size: 15 residues. The CDR3 region has the DNA TGCGCCAGCAGCTTTACAGGCTCCTATAATTCACCCCTCCACTTT. Its protein product is CASSFTGSYNSPLHF. Variable domain in full (rest from reference TRBV5-1 and TRBJ1-6): KAGVTQTPRYLIKTRGQQVTLSCSPISGHRSVSWYQQTPGQGLQFLFEYFSETQRNKGNFPGRFSGRQFSNSRSEMNVSTLELGDSALYLCASSFTGSYNSPLHFGNGTRLTVT.

V usage is TRBV19 and J usage is TRBJ1-5; no definite D call. Trimming removed 1 base at V and 0 bases at J, with 10 bases between. This CDR3 contains 16 residues. Germline CDR1 and CDR2: LNHDA and SQIVND (reference sequence). The CDR3 DNA follows: TGTGCCAGTAGTATAGGCAGGTCTCGTAGCAATCAGCCCCAGCATTTT. Its translation: CASSIGRSRSNQPQHF.

The CDR3 protein is CASSSGGTGGSGNIQYF. The CDR3 DNA sequence: TGCGCCAGCAGCTCGGGCGGGACAGGGGGCTCTGGAAACATTCAGTACTTC. The rearrangement joins TRBV5-1 to TRBJ2-4; TRBD1 matches at 12 bases. Germline values: CDR1 SGHRS, CDR2 YFSETQ. CDR3 size: 17 residues. Losses at the gene ends were 3 bases for V and 6 bases for J; bases not matched to a gene: 10. Variable domain in full (rest from reference TRBV5-1 and TRBJ2-4): KAGVTQTPRYLIKTRGQQVTLSCSPISGHRSVSWYQQTPGQGLQFLFEYFSETQRNKGNFPGRFSGRQFSNSRSEMNVSTLELGDSALYLCASSSGGTGGSGNIQYFGAGTRLSVL.